This T cell receptor (beta chain) was captured by sequencing in a study of cytomegalovirus exposure and HLA in healthy donors. The CDR3 covers 17 residues. Trimming took 3 bases from V and 0 from J, leaving 12 bases between them. CDR1 and CDR2 from the germline V gene are SGHTA and FQGNSA. The study's findings and limits: Within the data, a cluster of highly shared sequence variants was likely a sequencing artifact. TCR beta sequences reportedly predicted most subjects' HLA-A and HLA-B alleles accurately.

The PCR made use of 60 Vbeta and 13 Jbeta primers. Generated by immunoSEQ multiplex PCR, the TCRdb table keeps only in-frame clones and is missing some. The sample has about 160,000 clones, 80% seen once; the top ten hold around 1.3%. Points on this clone: Its antigen remains unidentified.

This chain links TRBV7-2 with TRBJ2-6; no reliable D call. The origin of this receptor is a woman in her fifties or sixties in good health and CMV-seronegative. The sequencing sample was made of PBMCs. CDR3 residues: CASSFYSGRSGANVLTF. CDR3 sequence (DNA): TGTGCCAGCAGCTTCTACTCAGGTCGCTCTGGGGCCAACGTCCTGACTTTC. The whole variable domain, filled in from reference TRBV7-2 and TRBJ2-6, reads GAGVSQSPSNKVTEKGKDVELRCDPISGHTALYWYRQSLGQGLEFLIYFQGNSAPDKSGLPSDRFSAERTGGSVSTLTIQRTQQEDSAVYLCASSFYSGRSGANVLTFGAGSRLTVL.